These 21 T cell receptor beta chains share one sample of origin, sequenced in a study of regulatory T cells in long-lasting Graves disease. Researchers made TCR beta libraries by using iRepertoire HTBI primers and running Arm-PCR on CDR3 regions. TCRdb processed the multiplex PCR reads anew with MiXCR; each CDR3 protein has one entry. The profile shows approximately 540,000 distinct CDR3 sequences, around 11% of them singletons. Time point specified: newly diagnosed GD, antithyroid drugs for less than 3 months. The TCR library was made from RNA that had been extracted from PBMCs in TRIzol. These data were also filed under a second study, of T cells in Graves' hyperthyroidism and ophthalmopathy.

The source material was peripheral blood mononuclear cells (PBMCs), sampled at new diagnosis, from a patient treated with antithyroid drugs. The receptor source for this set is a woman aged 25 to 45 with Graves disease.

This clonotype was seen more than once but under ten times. The DNA for the CDR3 is TGCAGCGTAGACGCCACTGAAGCTTTCTTT. Encoded protein: CSVDATEAFF. This chain links TRBV29-1 with TRBJ1-1, with unresolved D. Germline V CDR1 and CDR2: SQVTM, ANQGSEA. The CDR3 is 10 amino acids. V was clipped by 6 bases and J by 4 bases, with 6 bases between them.

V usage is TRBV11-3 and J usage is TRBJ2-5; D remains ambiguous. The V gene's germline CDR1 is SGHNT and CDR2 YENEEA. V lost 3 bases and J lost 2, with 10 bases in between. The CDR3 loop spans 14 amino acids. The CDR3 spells CASSLSEFQETQYF. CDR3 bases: TGTGCCAGCAGCTTGAGCGAATTTCAAGAGACCCAGTACTTC.

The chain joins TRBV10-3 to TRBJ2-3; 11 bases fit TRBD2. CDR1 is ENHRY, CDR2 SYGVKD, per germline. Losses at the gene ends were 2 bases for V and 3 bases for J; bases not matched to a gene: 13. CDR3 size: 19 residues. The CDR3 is CAISESSPTSGRRTDTQYF. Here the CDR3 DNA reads TGTGCCATCAGTGAGAGTTCCCCCACTAGCGGGAGAAGGACAGATACGCAGTATTTT.

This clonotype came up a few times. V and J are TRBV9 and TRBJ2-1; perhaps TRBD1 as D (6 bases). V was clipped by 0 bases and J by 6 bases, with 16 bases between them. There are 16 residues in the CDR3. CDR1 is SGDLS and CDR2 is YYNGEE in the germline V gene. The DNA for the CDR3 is TGTGCCAGCAGCGTAGGGTTATGGGACACCTCCAATGAGCAGTTCTTC. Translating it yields CASSVGLWDTSNEQFF. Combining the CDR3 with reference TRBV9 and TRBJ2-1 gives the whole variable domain DSGVTQTPKHLITATGQRVTLRCSPRSGDLSVYWYQQSLDQGLQFLIQYYNGEERAKGNILERFSAQQFPDLHSELNLSSLELGDSALYFCASSVGLWDTSNEQFFGPGTRLTVL.

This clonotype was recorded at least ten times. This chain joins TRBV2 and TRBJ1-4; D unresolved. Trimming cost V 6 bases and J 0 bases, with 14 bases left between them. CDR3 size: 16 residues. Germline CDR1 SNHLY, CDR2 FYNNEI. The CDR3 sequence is CASSPRGFATNEKLFF. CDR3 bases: TGTGCCAGCAGCCCCCGAGGCTTCGCAACTAATGAAAAACTGTTTTTT.

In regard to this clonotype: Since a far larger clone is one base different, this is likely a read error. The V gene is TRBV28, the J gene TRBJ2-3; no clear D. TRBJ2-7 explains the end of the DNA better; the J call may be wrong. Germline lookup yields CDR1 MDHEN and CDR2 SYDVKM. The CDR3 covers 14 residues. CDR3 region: CASSFELLNNEQYF. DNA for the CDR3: TGTGCCAGCAGTTTCGAGTTACTTAACAATGAGCAGTACTTC.

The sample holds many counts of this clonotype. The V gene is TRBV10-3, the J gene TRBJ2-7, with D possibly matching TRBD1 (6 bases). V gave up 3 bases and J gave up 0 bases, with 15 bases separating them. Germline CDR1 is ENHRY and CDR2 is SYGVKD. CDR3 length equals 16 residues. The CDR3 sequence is CAISDLWTASSYEQYF. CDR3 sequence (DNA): TGTGCCATCAGTGACTTGTGGACAGCTAGCTCCTACGAGCAGTACTTC.

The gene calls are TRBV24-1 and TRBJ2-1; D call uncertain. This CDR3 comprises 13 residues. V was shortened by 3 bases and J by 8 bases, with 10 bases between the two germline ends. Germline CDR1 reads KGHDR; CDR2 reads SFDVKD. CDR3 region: CATSDDPGDEQFF. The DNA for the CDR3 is TGTGCCACCAGTGATGACCCCGGTGATGAGCAGTTCTTC.

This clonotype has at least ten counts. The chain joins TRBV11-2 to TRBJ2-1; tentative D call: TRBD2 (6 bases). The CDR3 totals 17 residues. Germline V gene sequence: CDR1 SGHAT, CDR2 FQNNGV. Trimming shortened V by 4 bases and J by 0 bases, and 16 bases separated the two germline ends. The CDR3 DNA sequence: TGTGCCAGCAGCTCGGCTGGGGTGACTAGCTCCTACAATGAGCAGTTCTTC. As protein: CASSSAGVTSSYNEQFF.

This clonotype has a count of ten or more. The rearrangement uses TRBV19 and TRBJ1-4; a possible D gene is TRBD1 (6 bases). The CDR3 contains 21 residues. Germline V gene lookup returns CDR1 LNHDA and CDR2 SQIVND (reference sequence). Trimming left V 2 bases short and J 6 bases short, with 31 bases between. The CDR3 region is CASSINPRGPTRSKYDEKLFF. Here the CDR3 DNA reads TGTGCCAGTAGTATAAACCCTCGGGGGCCCACGCGTTCGAAGTACGATGAAAAACTGTTTTTT.

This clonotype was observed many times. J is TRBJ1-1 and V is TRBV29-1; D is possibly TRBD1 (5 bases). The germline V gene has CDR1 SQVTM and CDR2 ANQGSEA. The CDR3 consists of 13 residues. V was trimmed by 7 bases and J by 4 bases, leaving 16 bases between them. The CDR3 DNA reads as TGCAGCGCCCTGACAGTCGGAAGCACTGAAGCTTTCTTT. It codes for CSALTVGSTEAFF.

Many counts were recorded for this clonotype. The CDR3 DNA sequence: TGTGCCAGCAGCCATCTGAGAACTGAAGCTTTCTTT. It yields the protein CASSHLRTEAFF. V gene TRBV3-1 combines with J gene TRBJ1-1, with D unclear. This CDR3 spans 12 amino acids. The germline V gene encodes CDR1 LGHDT and CDR2 YNNKEL (reference sequence). V shed 3 bases and J shed 5 bases, with 7 bases lying between them.

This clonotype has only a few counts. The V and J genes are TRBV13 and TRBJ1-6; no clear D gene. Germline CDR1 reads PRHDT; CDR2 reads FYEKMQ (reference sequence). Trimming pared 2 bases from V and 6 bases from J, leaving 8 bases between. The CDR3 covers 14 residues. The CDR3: CASSLLPANSPLHF. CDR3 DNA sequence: TGTGCCAGCAGCTTACTGCCAGCTAATTCACCCCTCCACTTT.

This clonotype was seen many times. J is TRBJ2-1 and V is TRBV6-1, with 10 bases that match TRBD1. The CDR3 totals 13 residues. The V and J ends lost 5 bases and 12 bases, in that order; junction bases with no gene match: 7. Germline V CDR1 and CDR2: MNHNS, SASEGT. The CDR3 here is CASSNGQGVLQFF. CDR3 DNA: TGTGCCAGCAGTAATGGACAGGGGGTATTGCAGTTCTTC.

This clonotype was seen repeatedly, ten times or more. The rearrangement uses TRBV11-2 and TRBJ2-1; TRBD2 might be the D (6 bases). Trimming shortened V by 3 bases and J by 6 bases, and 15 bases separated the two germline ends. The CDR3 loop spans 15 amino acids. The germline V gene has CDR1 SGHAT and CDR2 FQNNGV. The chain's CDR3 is CASSLRGDGTNEQFF. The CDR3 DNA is TGTGCCAGCAGCTTGCGGGGCGACGGGACCAATGAGCAGTTCTTC.

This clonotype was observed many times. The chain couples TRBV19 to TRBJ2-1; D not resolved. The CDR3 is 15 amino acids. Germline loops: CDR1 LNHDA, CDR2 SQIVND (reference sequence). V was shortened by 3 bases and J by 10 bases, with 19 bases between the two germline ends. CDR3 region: CASSIYRTGLMEQFF. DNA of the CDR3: TGTGCCAGTAGTATTTATAGAACCGGTCTTATGGAGCAGTTCTTC.

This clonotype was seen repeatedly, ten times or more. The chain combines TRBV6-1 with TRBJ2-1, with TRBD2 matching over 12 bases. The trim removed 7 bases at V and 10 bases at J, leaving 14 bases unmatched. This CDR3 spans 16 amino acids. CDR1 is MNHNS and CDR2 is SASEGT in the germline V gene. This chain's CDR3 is CASTPLGLAGLAEQFF. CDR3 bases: TGTGCCAGCACCCCGCTCGGACTAGCGGGGCTCGCGGAGCAGTTCTTC.

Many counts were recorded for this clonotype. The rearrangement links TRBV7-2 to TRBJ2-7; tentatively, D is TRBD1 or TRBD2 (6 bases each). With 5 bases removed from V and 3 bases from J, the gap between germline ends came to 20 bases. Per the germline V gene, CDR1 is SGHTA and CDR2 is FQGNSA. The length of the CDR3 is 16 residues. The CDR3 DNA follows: TGTGCCAGCAGCGGGACGGGGGCAGGCTTTTACTACGAGCAGTACTTC. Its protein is CASSGTGAGFYYEQYF.

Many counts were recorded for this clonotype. The CDR3 sequence is CASSNTGYNSPLHF. CDR3 bases: TGTGCCAGCAGTAATACAGGGTATAATTCACCCCTCCACTTT. The rearrangement joins TRBV2 to TRBJ1-6; a weak D match, TRBD1 (6 bases). Germline V CDR1 and CDR2: SNHLY, FYNNEI. The V end lost 5 bases, the J end lost 4 bases, and 9 bases lay between the germline ends. The CDR3 length is 14 residues.

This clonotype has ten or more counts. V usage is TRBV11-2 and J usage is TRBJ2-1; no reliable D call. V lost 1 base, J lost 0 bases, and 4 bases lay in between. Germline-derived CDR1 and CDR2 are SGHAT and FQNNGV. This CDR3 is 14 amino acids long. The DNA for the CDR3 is TGTGCCAGCAGCTTAGGACCCTCCTACAATGAGCAGTTCTTC. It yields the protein CASSLGPSYNEQFF. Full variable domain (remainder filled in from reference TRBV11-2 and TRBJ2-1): EAGVAQSPRYKIIEKRQSVAFWCNPISGHATLYWYQQILGQGPKLLIQFQNNGVVDDSQLPKDRFSAERLKGVDSTLKIQPAKLEDSAVYLCASSLGPSYNEQFFGPGTRLTVL.

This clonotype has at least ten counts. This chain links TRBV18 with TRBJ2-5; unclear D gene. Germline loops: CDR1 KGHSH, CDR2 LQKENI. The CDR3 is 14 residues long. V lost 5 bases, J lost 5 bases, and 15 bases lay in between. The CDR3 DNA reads TGTGCCAGCTCAGTTCCAGGTGCATGGGAGACCCAGTACTTC. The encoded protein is CASSVPGAWETQYF.